This T cell receptor (beta chain) is from a study of Graves' ophthalmopathy and Graves' hyperthyroidism. Findings of the study overall: Ophthalmopathy progression prediction by the model yielded a sensitivity of about 69% and a specificity of roughly 74%.

This clonotype showed up many times. What it binds is unknown. Germline loops: CDR1 KGHDR, CDR2 SFDVKD. The CDR3 has 17 amino acids. The V end lost 8 bases, the J end lost 0 bases, and 19 bases lay between the germline ends. Beta-chain TCR CDR3 regions were amplified from RNA transcripts. Second-round multiplex PCR came after a first-round RT-PCR that employed HTBI primers. TCRdb re-derived calls from the multiplex PCR reads in MiXCR, one entry per CDR3 protein. The sample has about 400,000 distinct CDR3 sequences, around a fifth seen once. The clonotype comes from a young woman with stable Graves' hyperthyroidism. The source material was peripheral blood. The rearrangement links TRBV24-1 to TRBJ2-4, with D perhaps TRBD2 (6 bases). CDR3 in amino acids: CATTREEGPLAKNIQYF. The CDR3 DNA reads TGTGCCACCACCCGAGAGGAGGGCCCCTTAGCCAAAAACATTCAGTACTTC.